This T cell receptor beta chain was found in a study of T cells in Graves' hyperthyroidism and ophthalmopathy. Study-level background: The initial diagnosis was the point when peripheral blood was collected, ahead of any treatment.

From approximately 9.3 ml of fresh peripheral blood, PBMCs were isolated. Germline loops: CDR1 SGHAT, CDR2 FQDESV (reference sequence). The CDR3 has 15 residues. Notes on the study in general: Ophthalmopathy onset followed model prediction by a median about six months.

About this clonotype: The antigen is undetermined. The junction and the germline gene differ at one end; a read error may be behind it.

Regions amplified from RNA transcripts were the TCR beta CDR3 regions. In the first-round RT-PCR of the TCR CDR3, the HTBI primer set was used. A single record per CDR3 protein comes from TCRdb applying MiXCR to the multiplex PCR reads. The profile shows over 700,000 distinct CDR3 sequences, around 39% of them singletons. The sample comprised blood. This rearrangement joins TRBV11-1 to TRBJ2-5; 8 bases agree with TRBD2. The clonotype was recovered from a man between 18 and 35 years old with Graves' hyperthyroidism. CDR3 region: CASSLEGLGGEAQYF. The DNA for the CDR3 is TGTGCCAGCAGCTTAGAGGGACTAGGAGGAGAGGCCCAGTACTTC.